The 5 T cell receptor beta chains listed next were all sequenced from one sample in a study of cytomegalovirus exposure and HLA in healthy donors. Amplification used 60 Vbeta primers and 13 Jbeta primers. Here immunoSEQ multiplex PCR was the method, and the copy in TCRdb shows in-frame clones only, minus some. The table has 150,000 or so clones, around 83% seen once. The specimen was PBMCs. The source of these receptors is a man aged 50 or older in good health and CMV-seropositive.

V gene TRBV7-6 combines with J gene TRBJ1-5, with D hard to call. V shed 1 base and J shed 2 bases, with 12 bases lying between them. CDR1 SGHVS and CDR2 FNYEAQ come from the germline V gene. CDR3 length: 16 residues. The CDR3 DNA is TGTGCCAGCAGCTTAGGGGGAGGGTCGGGCAATCAGCCCCAGCATTTT. Protein sequence: CASSLGGGSGNQPQHF.

As for this clone: The sample contains more than one DNA sequence encoding this CDR3. The V call is TRBV5-1, the J call TRBJ2-3; 9 nucleotides align to TRBD2. Trimming took 0 bases from V and 3 from J; bases not matched to a gene: 2. The CDR3 runs to 15 residues. Germline loops: CDR1 SGHRS, CDR2 YFSETQ. The CDR3 nucleotides read TGCGCCAGCAGCTTGGCTGCGGGAGGGACAGATACGCAGTATTTT. It specifies CASSLAAGGTDTQYF.

This chain connects TRBV9 to TRBJ2-3; 9 positions match TRBD2. Germline CDR1 SGDLS, CDR2 YYNGEE. The CDR3 is 15 amino acids. J lost 2 bases, V lost 1 base, and 2 bases had no gene match. The CDR3 protein is CASSVSGGYTDTQYF. Written as DNA, the CDR3 is TGTGCCAGCAGCGTAAGCGGGGGGTACACAGATACGCAGTATTTT. Drawing the rest from reference TRBV9 and TRBJ2-3, the complete variable domain is DSGVTQTPKHLITATGQRVTLRCSPRSGDLSVYWYQQSLDQGLQFLIQYYNGEERAKGNILERFSAQQFPDLHSELNLSSLELGDSALYFCASSVSGGYTDTQYFGPGTRLTVL.

The V gene is TRBV9, the J gene TRBJ1-1; 7 bases fit TRBD1. Germline values: CDR1 SGDLS, CDR2 YYNGEE. V was clipped by 3 bases and J by 0 bases; unmatched bases: 5. This CDR3 is built from 15 residues. CDR3 residues: CASSETGLMNTEAFF. The CDR3 coding sequence is TGTGCCAGCAGCGAGACAGGGCTCATGAACACTGAAGCTTTCTTT.

The chain recombines TRBV6-5 with TRBJ1-2; D not certain. The V end lost 4 bases, the J end lost 2 bases, and 8 bases lay between the germline ends. Germline values: CDR1 MNHEY, CDR2 SVGAGI. The CDR3 totals 13 residues. The DNA of the CDR3 is TGTGCCAGCAGTTCCGACGGGAACTATGGCTACACCTTC. The encoded protein is CASSSDGNYGYTF.